This is a list of T cell receptor beta chains from one sample in a study of blood T cells in healthy people across ages. MiXCR, applied by TCRdb to the 5' RACE reads, yields one record per CDR3 protein. This repertoire shows fewer than 600,000 distinct CDR3 sequences, over 25% found once; its top ten account for roughly 3.5%. The sample was also reused in another study, on T cells of mothers and their children.

The sequencing input was blood. All receptors come from a boy aged 2 to 10 in good health. Each CDR3 is given with its conserved first and last residue. The D gene is left open where the match is weak. Some rows have no size entry. The others give once, few or many, or a class for an expanded clone.

clone size | D gene | J gene | V gene | CDR3 DNA | CDR3 protein
- | - | TRBJ2-1 | TRBV20-1 | TGCAGTGCTGTCCTCCCGGATGGAAACAATGAGCAGTCCTTC | CSAVLPDGNNEQSF
- | - | TRBJ2-1 | TRBV7-9 | TGTGCCAGCAGCCGTGCCGGTGAGCAGTTCTTC | CASSRAGEQFF
- | - | TRBJ2-5 | TRBV24-1 | TGTGCCACCAGTGATCCCGCCGAGGGGGAGGGGACCCAGTACTTC | CATSDPAEGEGTQYF
- | TRBD2 | TRBJ2-1 | TRBV6-5 | TGTGCCAGCAGCGTTACTAGCGGGAGGGCCGAGCAGTTCTTC | CASSVTSGRAEQFF
- | - | TRBJ2-7 | TRBV7-9 | TGTGCCAGCAGCTCCCCAGAGTACGAGCAGTACTTC | CASSSPEYEQYF
- | TRBD1 | TRBJ2-7 | TRBV12-3/TRBV12-4 | TGTGCCAGCAGTGCGCAGGGGGCGTTTTACGAGCAGTACTTC | CASSAQGAFYEQYF
few | - | TRBJ2-7 | TRBV10-3 | TGTGCCATCAGTGCCAGCGTGGCCCTACGAAGCTCCTACGAGCAGTACTTC | CAISASVALRSSYEQYF
- | TRBD1 | TRBJ1-2 | TRBV12-3/TRBV12-4 | TGTGCCAGCACTGTAATGGGACAGGGTTATGGCTACACCTTC | CASTVMGQGYGYTF
few | TRBD2 | TRBJ2-3 | TRBV5-6 | TGTGCCAGCAGCTTCTCAAGCGGGAATAATTTCGGCACAGATACGCAGTATTTT | CASSFSSGNNFGTDTQYF
few | - | TRBJ2-5 | TRBV3-1 | TGTGCCACCTTCGGCGTTGGAGAGACCCAGTACTTC | CATFGVGETQYF
few | - | TRBJ2-7 | TRBV9 | TGTGCCAGCAGCGTAGGGACCACCGGGCCCTACGAGCAGTACTTC | CASSVGTTGPYEQYF
- | - | TRBJ2-7 | TRBV2 | TGTGCCAGCCAACAGGGCTACGAGCAGTACTTC | CASQQGYEQYF
few | - | TRBJ2-1 | TRBV10-3 | TGTGCCACCAGGACGGGTGAAAACAATGAGCAGTTCTTC | CATRTGENNEQFF
few | - | TRBJ2-5 | TRBV29-1 | TGCAGCGTTTGGGCTACGGAAGAGACCCAGTACTTC | CSVWATEETQYF
- | - | TRBJ1-2 | TRBV6-6 | TGTGCCAGCAGTTCGGGGGCTGGGAAGAGGGACTATGGCTACACCTTC | CASSSGAGKRDYGYTF
few | TRBD1 | TRBJ2-1 | TRBV20-1 | TGCAGTCAACCGGGACAGGGGGACAATGAGCAGTTCTTC | CSQPGQGDNEQFF
- | - | TRBJ2-3 | TRBV29-1 | TGCAGCGTTCAGCCGGACACAGATACGCAGTATTTT | CSVQPDTDTQYF
few | TRBD1 | TRBJ2-7 | TRBV11-2 | TGTGCCAGCAGCTTCAGGGGGCGCGTCGTCTACGAGCAGTACTTC | CASSFRGRVVYEQYF
once | TRBD1 | TRBJ2-7 | TRBV20-1 | TGCAGTGCTAGGGGACAGGTGACCTACGAGCAGTACTTC | CSARGQVTYEQYF
few | TRBD2 | TRBJ2-5 | TRBV15 | TGTGCCACCAGCAGTGCTGGCGGGGGGGCAGAGACCCAGTACTTC | CATSSAGGGAETQYF
few | TRBD2 | TRBJ2-1 | TRBV24-1 | TGTGCCACCAGCCGGACTAGCGGGAGTGGTGAGCAGTTCTTC | CATSRTSGSGEQFF
- | - | TRBJ1-4 | TRBV7-9 | TGTGCCAGCAGCTTAGCGCTGTCAGCTAATAATGAAAAACTGTTTTTT | CASSLALSANNEKLFF
few | - | TRBJ2-6 | TRBV7-9 | TGTGCCAGCAGCCGGACAGACTCTGGGGCCAACGTCCTGACTTTC | CASSRTDSGANVLTF
- | - | TRBJ2-1 | TRBV10-1 | TGCGCCAGCAGTGCTACAGAACCTTACAATGAGCAGTTCTTC | CASSATEPYNEQFF
- | - | TRBJ2-1 | TRBV5-5 | TGTGCCAGCAGCCTTCCGGCCAATGAGCAGTTCTTC | CASSLPANEQFF
- | - | TRBJ2-5 | TRBV7-2 | TGTGCCAAGACAGATCACTGCCGTGGGGAGACCCAGTACTTC | CAKTDHCRGETQYF
few | - | TRBJ2-1 | TRBV29-1 | TGCAGCGTTCAGGGAGTGGTGCTAAGGCAAAACAATGAGCAGTTCTTC | CSVQGVVLRQNNEQFF
- | TRBD1 | TRBJ1-2 | TRBV6-5 | TGTGCCAGCAGTCAGGGACAGGCTCCCTATGGCTGCACCTTC | CASSQGQAPYGCTF
- | - | TRBJ2-7 | TRBV29-1 | TGCAGCGTTGAAGGGGACCTGGGGGCACCGTACAGCGACGAGCAGTACTTC | CSVEGDLGAPYSDEQYF
- | TRBD2 | TRBJ2-7 | TRBV4-2 | TGTGCCAGCAGCCAACTCAGCGGGGGGATCTACGAGCAGTACTTC | CASSQLSGGIYEQYF
- | - | TRBJ2-6 | TRBV9 | TGTGCCAGCAGCGTCGAGGTTGCTGGGGCCAACGTCCTGACTTTC | CASSVEVAGANVLTF
- | - | TRBJ2-7 | TRBV7-2 | TGTGCCAGCAGCCCCTATATGGGACCTAGCGCCTACGAGCAGTACTTC | CASSPYMGPSAYEQYF
- | - | TRBJ1-1 | TRBV24-1 | TGTGCCACCCAAAGCTCGGAAGGGGGCACTGAAGCTTTCTTT | CATQSSEGGTEAFF
- | - | TRBJ2-5 | TRBV27 | TGTGCCAGCAGTCCGAACCTTAGGGGGGGGACCCAGTACTTC | CASSPNLRGGTQYF
- | TRBD1 | TRBJ2-7 | TRBV19 | TGTGCCAGTAGTCCAACGACAGGGGATCTCTACGAGCAGTACTTC | CASSPTTGDLYEQYF
few | - | TRBJ2-1 | TRBV7-2 | TGTGCCAGCAGCTCTTGGACAAAGGGAGACCTTTACAATGAGCAGTTCTTC | CASSSWTKGDLYNEQFF
- | TRBD2 | TRBJ2-4 | TRBV28 | TGTGCCAGCAGCGGACACACGGGAGGGAACATTCAGTACTTC | CASSGHTGGNIQYF
- | TRBD2 | TRBJ2-5 | TRBV7-8 | TGTGCCAGCAGCGGGCTGAGCGGGGCCTACCAAGAGACCCAGTACTTC | CASSGLSGAYQETQYF
- | - | TRBJ1-2 | TRBV29-1 | TGCAGCGTTCTTGGGCTCTATGGCTACACCTTC | CSVLGLYGYTF
few | - | TRBJ2-7 | TRBV29-1 | TGCAGCGTCCTGGGGCCGGATCCCTACGAGCAGTACTTC | CSVLGPDPYEQYF
- | - | TRBJ2-1 | TRBV2 | TGTGCCAGGCTAGGGGCCTACAATGAGCAGTTCTTC | CARLGAYNEQFF
- | TRBD2 | TRBJ2-7 | TRBV10-3 | TGTGCCATCAGCGCCGGGGGGGGTAGCTCCTACGAGCAGTACTTC | CAISAGGGSSYEQYF
- | - | TRBJ2-1 | TRBV7-3 | TGTGCCAGCAGCTTAGGGCAGGGGTGGTACAATGAGCAGTTCTTC | CASSLGQGWYNEQFF
few | - | TRBJ2-1 | TRBV10-3 | TGTGCCATCAGGGGTTCCTACAATGAGCAGTTCTTC | CAIRGSYNEQFF
few | - | TRBJ2-5 | TRBV11-2 | TGTGCCAGCAGCGTAGTAATGGCAGCGAACCAAGAGACCCAGTACTTC | CASSVVMAANQETQYF
- | TRBD2 | TRBJ2-7 | TRBV28 | TGTGCCAGCAGTTCAACCGGGACTAGCGAGTACTTC | CASSSTGTSEYF
few | - | TRBJ2-7 | TRBV19 | TGTGCCACCAAGGCCGGATCACTCCCCTACGAGCAGTACTTC | CATKAGSLPYEQYF
- | - | TRBJ2-1 | TRBV6-1 | TGTGCCAGCAGTGAACAGGACACCACCTACAATGAGCAGTTCTTC | CASSEQDTTYNEQFF
- | - | TRBJ1-1 | TRBV7-2 | TGTGCCAGCAGCTTAGTCTTTGTATGGGAAACCGACACTGAAGCTTTCTTT | CASSLVFVWETDTEAFF
- | TRBD2 | TRBJ2-3 | TRBV12-3/TRBV12-4 | TGTGCCAGCAGTTTCTATAGCGGGGGGGCCACAGATACGCAGTATTTT | CASSFYSGGATDTQYF
few | TRBD1 | TRBJ1-5 | TRBV6-6 | TGTGCCAGCAGTTACACCGACAGGGTTAATCAGCCCCAGCATTTT | CASSYTDRVNQPQHF
- | - | TRBJ2-2 | TRBV20-1 | TGCAGTGCTAGAATGAACACCGGGGAGCTGTTTTTT | CSARMNTGELFF
- | TRBD1 | TRBJ2-1 | TRBV2 | TGTGCCAGCAGGATTCTACTTCCGGGACAGGGTTCGGAGCAGTTCTTC | CASRILLPGQGSEQFF